Detailed here is one T cell receptor (beta chain). Its binding antigen is unknown. There are no base qualities to consult, and no much larger clone falls within one base. The entry originates in a study of cytomegalovirus exposure and HLA in healthy donors (dated by TCRdb to between 2016 and 2019). With regard to the full study: In an earlier analysis of under 600 of the donors, 276 Gb of sequence data and 100 million or so unique TCR beta sequences from roughly 190 million T cells were reported. Roughly 300 gigabases of sequencing data and approximately 93 million unique TCR sequences were included in an early release covering 550 to 650 HLA-typed donors. Of the roughly 400 genotyped donors, about 80% fell in the genetic ancestry cluster associated with self-reported Caucasian donors. The study aimed to test whether cataloging public T cell receptors could reveal signatures of past pathogen exposure. The study used immunosequencing to profile the T cell repertoires of 666 subjects and linked those repertoires to cytomegalovirus serostatus. A separate validation cohort of roughly 120 different subjects was used in addition to the roughly 700-subject first cohort. To predict cytomegalovirus infection status, the study combined high-throughput TCR immunosequencing, statistical association of individual TCRs with disease status, and machine learning. A later analysis re-examined previously published TCR beta repertoires from around 670 donors and added high-resolution HLA genotyping to investigate patterns of TCR occurrence. Rather than using new phenotypic data, the later analysis identified candidate immune exposures from TCR beta sequences and from how often those sequences occurred across donors. To decide whether each TCR beta V gene segment behaved as functional or pseudogenic, an earlier analysis of some 600 of the donors relied on high-throughput TCR beta sequencing. Donor age, sex, ethnicity and CMV serostatus were compiled alongside the repertoire data. In a later genetic analysis, genome-wide SNP genotypes for about three fifths of the roughly 670 donors were used, and that subset was treated as a discovery cohort. Every discovery cohort repertoire had been produced on one sequencing platform. HLA typing covered class I and class II loci at four-digit resolution. The number of donors typed differed by locus, with 629-630 for A, B, C, DRB1 and DQB1, approximately 500 for DQA1, 600 to 610 for DPA1, and some 450 for DPB1. Because of strong linkage in the cohort, roughly five DR-DQ haplotypes were treated as single units for association and clustering. Among some 400 genotyped donors of the cohort, an average of roughly 230,000 unique TCR beta nucleotide sequences was sequenced per donor, of which 15% to 20% were non-productive. General study outcomes and caveats: The cohort was sequenced for TCR beta chains only, and without alpha or paired-chain data the features that could be detected were limited. A further reported finding was that TCR beta sequences accurately predicted the HLA-A and HLA-B alleles for most subjects in the first cohort. While some public TCRs were present in many individuals, most TCR sequences turned up only very rarely across donors. The only immune exposure information available for the cohort was CMV serostatus. Compared with the roughly 670-donor mean, donors in an Asian-associated ancestry cluster had fewer N-insertions in productive TCRs, according to a later genetic analysis. Compared with equally common non-associated chains, HLA-associated TCR beta chains in a later analysis were more clonally expanded and had lower generation probabilities. Several of the top co-occurrence clusters appeared to be linked to parvovirus B19, influenza, CMV and Epstein-Barr virus, according to a later analysis. In a later genetic analysis, a missense DCLRE1C variant was associated with V-gene and J-gene trimming of TCR beta chains, and the association was replicated in an independent cohort. A group of highly shared sequence variants was considered likely to be a technical artifact of the sequencing pipeline. The earlier analysis of 587 of the donors excluded some 15 rarely observed V segments, including chromosome 9 orphons, because counts were too low. Three of the identified cytomegalovirus-associated TCR beta chains were confirmed in vitro to be specific for cytomegalovirus antigens. The classifier was reported to diagnose cytomegalovirus status with high specificity and sensitivity in both the original cohort and the validation cohort. Roughly uniform sequencing depth across donors was assumed in presence/absence analyses, although this assumption may not hold. Because some donors lacked HLA typing at each locus, the association tests relied only on the typed subset. In a later analysis, the rate of TCR association differed among HLA loci, with DRB1 alleles having the most associated TCRs and HLA-C alleles having the fewest. The study gave a list of about 170 TCR beta chains associated with cytomegalovirus. Strong co-occurrence of HLA alleles, especially DR and DQ, made assigning TCR associations to individual alleles difficult. In an earlier analysis of approximately 590 of the donors, most TCR beta V segments appeared in productive rearrangements about 87% or about 30% of the time, broadly matching IMGT annotations. Because the 87-base-pair reads could not distinguish some IMGT-functional V segments, including TRBV6-2 and TRBV6-3, those segments were excluded. According to a later analysis, most CMV-associated TCR beta chains appeared to be HLA-restricted, and the HLA associations seemed to be driven largely by CMV exposure. A later analysis associated 15,000 to 20,000 TCR beta sequences with specific HLA alleles at a false discovery rate of 0.05. Linkage disequilibrium might explain the correlated functional status among segregating V segments, but an unknown experimental factor could not be excluded. It was suggested by the authors that the approach could potentially be generalized to other disease states and immunological phenotypes.

CDR1 MGHRA and CDR2 YSYEKL are derived from the germline V gene. Spanning cysteine to phenylalanine, the CDR3 consists of 20 amino acids. Only the CDR3 part of the read is kept: 60 bases, read in frame from the first base. Clipping removes 3 bases from V and 0 bases from J, with 13 as the unmatched junction base count. The cohort comprised around 700 healthy bone marrow donors. Cohort members were all nominally healthy when sampled, although unrecorded immune exposures were likely present. The donor tested CMV seronegative, placing the donor among the 352 seronegative members of the cohort. A peripheral blood sample was provided by each donor, and peripheral blood mononuclear cells were used for TCR beta sequencing. Genomic DNA extraction from the blood cell samples was performed with the Qiagen DNeasy Blood Extraction Kit. The library was obtained by the immunoSEQ multiplex PCR assay. For the multiplex PCR, a mixture combining 60 forward primers for TCR Vbeta segments and 13 reverse primers for TCR Jbeta segments was used. The CDR3 region of rearranged TCR beta genes was amplified from genomic DNA by a multiplex PCR assay. On the Illumina HiSeq System, the amplified TCR beta libraries were sequenced as 87-base-pair reads. In the paper's pipeline: Across the 500 to 850 repertoires, a later analysis counted tens of millions of unique TCR beta chains, roughly 11 million of which were shared by at least two donors. Raw reads were error-corrected and collapsed into unique sequences by a nearest-neighbor algorithm in which closely related sequences were merged to remove PCR and sequencing errors. To assign V, D and J gene segments, CDR3 sequences were aligned to IMGT reference sequences. For a sequence to be retained, a match of at least six nucleotides was required to both a V gene segment and a J gene segment. A rearrangement was called productive if the CDR3 had no stop codons and remained in frame with V and J, and every other rearrangement was called non-productive. CDR3 was defined by IMGT convention, running from the second conserved V-encoded cysteine to the conserved J-encoded phenylalanine. The earlier analysis of approximately 590 of the donors excluded any sequence lacking an unambiguous match to a single V gene segment. In an earlier analysis of a few hundred of the donors, V segments were called functional above 56.7% productive rearrangements and were called segregating when the between-donor standard deviation exceeded 5%. A statistical classification framework was developed to diagnose cytomegalovirus status using the catalog of TCR beta chain sequences. In a later analysis, TCR nucleotide sequences were compared against IMGT/GENE-DB human TR gene sequences so that V and J genes could be assigned. The TCRdist pipeline was used in a later analysis to assign CDR3 sequences and most-parsimonious VDJ recombination scenarios. A later analysis defined each TCR beta chain by its CDR3 amino acid sequence plus V-gene family, and excluded reads lacking a unique V-gene family. A later analysis removed 592 highly shared, low-generation-probability nucleotide sequences to deal with suspected cross-contamination and a sequencing artifact. In a later analysis, a clonal expansion index for each public chain was calculated from normalized within-repertoire ranks of inferred template counts. In a later analysis, generation probabilities were computed with a VDJ recombination model fitted to out-of-frame rearrangements, and the resulting probabilities were checked against IGoR. In a later analysis, TCR-TCR, TCR-HLA and TCR-CMV co-occurrence was scored with hypergeometric tests, and a repertoire-size bias correction was applied to TCR pairs. A later analysis estimated false discovery rates by permuting HLA or CMV assignments 20 times. In a later analysis, co-occurring TCRs were grouped using DBSCAN, with TCRdist sequence similarity added in when clustering inside HLA-allele-positive subsets. Repertoires with fewer than 30,000 or more than 120,000 public chains, plus five repertoires with anomalous nucleotide sharing, were excluded from co-occurrence clustering. TCRdb provides this immuneACCESS table in a form limited to in-frame rearrangements. Some clones are lacking; in checked studies, under half of them reflect an unresolved V gene, and why the rest are absent is not known. Clone size and the V and J calls come from that table; the DNA yielded D and trimming. In this sample the table shows around 210,000 clones, around 80% of which occur a single time. Clones ranked in the top ten supply more than 0.45% of the sample.

The specimen was PBMCs. The sequence joins TRBV4-1 to TRBJ2-1; a stretch of 11 junction bases matches TRBD2. The TCR originated in a boy under 18 in good health and CMV-seronegative. The DNA reads as follows: TGCGCCAGCAGCCAGGCGGTGGCTAGCGGGAGGACCGTCTCCTACAATGAGCAGTTCTTC. This yields the protein CASSQAVASGRTVSYNEQFF.